A selection of T cell receptor beta chains follows, all from one sample in a study of CD8+ T cells in alopecia areata. Profiled with immunoSEQ multiplex PCR; TCRdb holds only in-frame clones, not every one. The sample has about 42,000 clones, 80% to 95% seen once. The sequenced sample was CD8+ T cells sorted from blood, obtained at week 24, from a patient treated with tofacitinib. These receptors all stem from a human donor with alopecia areata. Each CDR3 is given with its conserved first and last residue. D genes are given only for firm matches. Only some rows state a clone size, as once, few, many or a class for expanded clones.

CDR3 protein	CDR3 DNA	CDR3 length	J gene	clone size	D gene	V gene
CASSYRLNDEQFF	TGTGCCAGCAGTTACCGACTAAACGATGAGCAGTTCTTC	13	TRBJ2-1	-	-	TRBV6-5
CASSVTRYNEQFF	TGCGCCAGCAGCGTGACTCGCTACAATGAGCAGTTCTTC	13	TRBJ2-1	-	-	TRBV5-1
CASNYGTGPEEQYF	TGTGCCAGCAATTACGGGACAGGGCCTGAGGAGCAGTACTTC	14	TRBJ2-7	-	TRBD1	TRBV28
CASKEGLDSPLHF	TGTGCCAGTAAAGAGGGTTTGGATTCACCCCTCCACTTT	13	TRBJ1-6	once	-	TRBV19
CASRPTGDNSPLHF	TGTGCCAGCAGGCCGACAGGGGATAATTCACCCCTCCACTTT	14	TRBJ1-6	-	TRBD1	TRBV5-5
CASSPRGPSSYEQYF	TGTGCCAGCAGCCCACGTGGACCGAGCTCCTACGAGCAGTACTTC	15	TRBJ2-7	-	-	TRBV7-8
CASSLYSPGGLLYEQYF	TGTGCCAGCAGTTTATATTCTCCGGGGGGCCTCCTGTACGAGCAGTACTTC	17	TRBJ2-7	-	-	TRBV27
CSVEEGPGEFF	TGCAGCGTTGAAGAAGGACCCGGCGAGTTCTTC	11	TRBJ2-1	-	-	TRBV29-1
CASSLIRDPAYEQYF	TGTGCCAGCAGCTTAATCCGGGACCCCGCCTACGAGCAGTACTTC	15	TRBJ2-7	-	-	TRBV7-2
CASSIDTGELFF	TGTGCCAGTAGTATTGACACCGGGGAGCTGTTTTTT	12	TRBJ2-2	-	-	TRBV19
CASSSAPSSYNEQFF	TGTGCCAGCAGCTCCGCTCCAAGCTCCTACAATGAGCAGTTCTTC	15	TRBJ2-1	-	-	TRBV13
CASSIPRASDGYTF	TGTGCCAGTAGTATCCCTCGCGCATCTGATGGCTACACCTTC	14	TRBJ1-2	once	-	TRBV19
CASSQDRGEVYGYTF	TGCGCCAGCAGCCAAGATCGAGGAGAAGTCTATGGCTACACCTTC	15	TRBJ1-2	-	-	TRBV4-3
CASKQDRMGETQYF	TGTGCCAGCAAACAAGACAGGATGGGGGAGACCCAGTACTTC	14	TRBJ2-5	-	-	TRBV6-6
CASSYGHPAEYEQYF	TGTGCCAGCAGTTACGGACACCCGGCCGAATACGAGCAGTACTTC	15	TRBJ2-7	-	-	TRBV27
CSVEELRGNTEAFF	TGCAGCGTTGAAGAATTGAGGGGGAACACTGAAGCTTTCTTT	14	TRBJ1-1	-	-	TRBV29-1
CASSQGQDPYEQYF	TGTGCCAGCAGCCAGGGACAGGACCCCTACGAGCAGTACTTC	14	TRBJ2-7	-	TRBD1	TRBV11-2
CASSLVEAGEIDEQFF	TGTGCCAGCAGCTTAGTCGAAGCAGGGGAGATCGATGAGCAGTTCTTC	16	TRBJ2-1	once	-	TRBV7-9
CASSPPSSGHTQYF	TGTGCCAGCAGCCCCCCGAGTTCGGGCCATACGCAGTATTTT	14	TRBJ2-3	-	-	TRBV9
CASSAGTGSYEQYF	TGTGCCAGCAGCGCGGGGACAGGGTCCTACGAGCAGTACTTC	14	TRBJ2-7	-	TRBD1	TRBV13
CASSFASGSYEQYF	TGTGCCAGCAGTTTTGCGTCGGGATCCTACGAGCAGTACTTC	14	TRBJ2-7	once	-	TRBV27
CASSLGGSSSYEQYF	TGTGCCAGCAGCTTGGGGGGCTCAAGCTCCTACGAGCAGTACTTC	15	TRBJ2-7	-	-	TRBV5-6
CASSSRQGTNNEQFF	TGCGCCAGCAGCTCCAGACAGGGGACTAACAATGAGCAGTTCTTC	15	TRBJ2-1	-	-	TRBV5-1
CASSSGLAGQITDTQYF	TGTGCCAGCAGCTCAGGACTAGCGGGTCAGATCACAGATACGCAGTATTTT	17	TRBJ2-3	-	TRBD2	TRBV7-2
CASSPGQGAGNEQFF	TGTGCCAGCAGCCCAGGACAGGGGGCGGGCAATGAGCAGTTCTTC	15	TRBJ2-1	-	TRBD1	TRBV7-8
CASSETSTGELFF	TGTGCCAGCAGTGAGACAAGCACCGGGGAGCTGTTTTTT	13	TRBJ2-2	-	-	TRBV2
CASSLSGSTGEAFF	TGTGCCAGCAGTCTTTCCGGATCGACTGGTGAAGCTTTCTTT	14	TRBJ1-1	-	-	TRBV6-5
CASRTGTYYEQYF	TGCGCCAGCAGGACGGGGACCTACTACGAGCAGTACTTC	13	TRBJ2-7	-	-	TRBV5-1
CASSDSRLAGGPHNEQFF	TGTGCCAGCAGTGACTCAAGACTAGCGGGGGGGCCCCACAATGAGCAGTTCTTC	18	TRBJ2-1	few	TRBD2	TRBV6-4
CASSSDLNTGELFF	TGTGCCAGCAGCTCCGACTTGAACACCGGGGAGCTGTTTTTT	14	TRBJ2-2	-	-	TRBV5-6
CAWSRGDTGELFF	TGTGCCTGGAGCAGGGGGGACACCGGGGAGCTGTTTTTT	13	TRBJ2-2	-	-	TRBV30
CASSQGTGEQYF	TGCGCCAGCAGCCAAGGAACGGGAGAGCAGTACTTC	12	TRBJ2-7	-	-	TRBV4-1
CAWSVQTGSTDTQYF	TGTGCCTGGAGTGTACAGACGGGGAGCACAGATACGCAGTATTTT	15	TRBJ2-3	-	-	TRBV30
CASSPPWQGHEQYF	TGTGCCAGCAGTCCGCCGTGGCAGGGGCACGAGCAGTACTTC	14	TRBJ2-7	-	-	TRBV28
CASSLLSLAGGETGELFF	TGTGCCAGCAGTTTATTATCCCTAGCGGGGGGCGAGACCGGGGAGCTGTTTTTT	18	TRBJ2-2	-	TRBD2	TRBV28
CASGGIADEQYF	TGTGCCAGCGGGGGTATCGCCGACGAGCAGTACTTC	12	TRBJ2-7	-	-	TRBV27
CASSSGQSQETQYF	TGTGCCAGCAGTTCTGGACAGAGTCAAGAGACCCAGTACTTC	14	TRBJ2-5	-	-	TRBV2
CASSLEGVTGELFF	TGTGCCAGCAGTTTAGAAGGGGTCACCGGGGAGCTGTTTTTT	14	TRBJ2-2	-	-	TRBV27
CSVDYTGLGNEQFF	TGCAGCGTTGATTACACCGGACTTGGGAATGAGCAGTTCTTC	14	TRBJ2-1	-	-	TRBV29-1
CASKVQGAMYNEQFF	TGTGCCAGCAAAGTACAGGGGGCTATGTACAATGAGCAGTTCTTC	15	TRBJ2-1	few	TRBD1	TRBV28
CASSLGFSSYNEQFF	TGTGCCAGCAGTCTAGGGTTCAGCTCCTACAATGAGCAGTTCTTC	15	TRBJ2-1	-	-	TRBV25-1
CASSLDNYNEQFF	TGTGCCAGCAGTCTCGACAATTACAATGAGCAGTTCTTC	13	TRBJ2-1	once	-	TRBV27
CASSYSEGLGEQFF	TGTGCCAGCAGTTACAGCGAGGGTTTGGGAGAGCAGTTCTTC	14	TRBJ2-1	-	-	TRBV6-5
CASSLIGGAGETQYF	TGTGCCAGCAGCTTAATCGGGGGGGCCGGTGAGACCCAGTACTTC	15	TRBJ2-5	-	TRBD2	TRBV7-2
CASSPRTGGIGELFF	TGTGCCAGCAGCCCGCGGACAGGGGGCATCGGGGAGCTGTTTTTT	15	TRBJ2-2	-	TRBD1	TRBV11-3
CASSLDPDSYEQYF	TGTGCCAGCAGCTTAGACCCGGATTCCTACGAGCAGTACTTC	14	TRBJ2-7	-	-	TRBV11-2
CASSQGAHEQYF	TGTGCCAGCAGCCAAGGGGCCCACGAGCAGTACTTC	12	TRBJ2-7	-	-	TRBV7-8
CASSTLIPEGAPSYEQYF	TGTGCCAGCAGTACCCTAATACCCGAGGGTGCCCCCTCCTACGAGCAGTACTTC	18	TRBJ2-7	-	-	TRBV27
CASSLLGTPEAYF	TGTGCCAGCAGTTTATTGGGAACTCCCGAGGCGTACTTC	13	TRBJ2-7	once	-	TRBV27
CASSPGTIGGEQYF	TGTGCCAGCAGTCCAGGGACTATAGGGGGCGAGCAGTACTTC	14	TRBJ2-7	-	-	TRBV27
CASSARQGGTDTQYF	TGTGCCAGCAGTGCCCGCCAGGGGGGCACAGATACGCAGTATTTT	15	TRBJ2-3	-	TRBD1	TRBV6-1
CASSSIENTEAFF	TGCGCCAGCAGCTCCATAGAAAACACTGAAGCTTTCTTT	13	TRBJ1-1	-	-	TRBV4-1
CAWSVRGLRNEQFF	TGTGCCTGGAGTGTACGTGGACTACGGAATGAGCAGTTCTTC	14	TRBJ2-1	few	-	TRBV30
CASSVAGQLEVQETQYF	TGTGCCAGCAGCGTAGCGGGACAGTTAGAGGTACAAGAGACCCAGTACTTC	17	TRBJ2-5	once	TRBD1	TRBV9
CASVNPQGGNEQFF	TGTGCCAGCGTCAACCCCCAGGGAGGTAATGAGCAGTTCTTC	14	TRBJ2-1	-	-	TRBV5-4